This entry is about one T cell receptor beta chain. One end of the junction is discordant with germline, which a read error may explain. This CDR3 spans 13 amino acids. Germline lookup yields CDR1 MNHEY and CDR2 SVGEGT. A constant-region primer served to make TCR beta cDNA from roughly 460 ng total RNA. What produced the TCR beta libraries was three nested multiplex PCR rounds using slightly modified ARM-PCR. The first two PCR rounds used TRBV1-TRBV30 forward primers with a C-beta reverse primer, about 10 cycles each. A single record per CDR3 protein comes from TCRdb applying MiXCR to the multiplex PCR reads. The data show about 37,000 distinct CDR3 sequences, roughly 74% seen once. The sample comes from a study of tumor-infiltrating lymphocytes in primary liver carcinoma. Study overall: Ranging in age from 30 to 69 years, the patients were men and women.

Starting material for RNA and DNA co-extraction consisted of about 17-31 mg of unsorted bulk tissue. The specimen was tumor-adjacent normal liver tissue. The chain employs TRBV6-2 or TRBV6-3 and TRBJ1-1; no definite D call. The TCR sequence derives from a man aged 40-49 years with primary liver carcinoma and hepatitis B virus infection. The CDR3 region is CASSYSYNTEAFF. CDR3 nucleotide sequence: TGTGCCAGCAGTTACTCCTACAACACTGAAGCCTTCTTT.